This T cell receptor (beta chain) was found in a study of Ad26.COV2.S vaccination and SARS-CoV-2 variants. Across the whole study: Donor got 5x10^10 or 1x10^11 viral particles of Ad26.COV2.S.

Overall study findings and caveats: Spike-specific CD8+ and CD4+ T cell responses reportedly showed substantial breadth after vaccination. Researchers reported similar non-spike TCR breadth in vaccine and placebo recipients.

Measured with immunoSEQ multiplex PCR; TCRdb has only the in-frame clones, and not every one. This table has around 340,000 clones, about 87% appearing once. Regarding treatment: some 20 received Ad26.COV2.S at low or high dose, single or two shots; several received placebo; per-sample allocation not given. Specimen acquisition occurred on day 63 following the initial vaccine or placebo injection. Concerning this clone itself: Its antigen is as yet unknown.

The V segment lost 4 bases and the J segment 6 bases; nucleotides outside the gene matches: 8. The CDR3 is made up of 16 amino acids. Per germline, CDR1 SGHTA and CDR2 FQGNSA. The sequence derives from a person aged 18-60 years who received the Ad26.COV2.S COVID-19 vaccine or a placebo. The specimen comprised peripheral blood, sampled in a trial of Ad26.COV2.S vaccine versus placebo. The chain carries TRBV7-2 and TRBJ2-2; 10 bases align to TRBD2. CDR3 loop: CASSWRSGRLAGELFF. The CDR3 coding sequence is TGTGCCAGCAGCTGGCGTAGCGGGAGGTTGGCCGGGGAGCTGTTTTTT.